This TCR beta chain derives from a study of OX40 agonist ivuxolimab in advanced cancers. Study-wide context: Six ivuxolimab dose levels, 0.01 to 10 mg/kg, were given intravenously every 2 weeks.

Assay used: immunoSEQ multiplex PCR; TCRdb lists only in-frame clones, some missing. Found here are tens of thousands of clones, 70% to 85% of them singletons; the top ten hold more than 0.95%. Germline-derived CDR1 and CDR2 are SGDLS and YYNGEE. V shed 4 bases and J shed 6 bases, with 15 bases lying between them. The CDR3 has 14 residues. This clone was observed once. The chain joins TRBV9 to TRBJ2-3, with unresolved D. The sequence came from an adult with an advanced solid tumor such as melanoma, head and neck, liver or kidney cancer. Sequenced here: CD4+ or CD8+ T cells sorted from blood, sampled in a trial of the OX40 agonist ivuxolimab. The CDR3: CASSPTRPLDTQYF. CDR3 nucleotides: TGTGCCAGCAGCCCAACCCGTCCCCTCGATACGCAGTATTTT. The variable domain in full, with the rest retrieved from reference TRBV9 and TRBJ2-3, is DSGVTQTPKHLITATGQRVTLRCSPRSGDLSVYWYQQSLDQGLQFLIQYYNGEERAKGNILERFSAQQFPDLHSELNLSSLELGDSALYFCASSPTRPLDTQYFGPGTRLTVL.